This T cell receptor beta chain was recovered during a study of blood T cell repertoires in COVID-19. As for this clone: Other DNA variants within this sample encode the same CDR3.

The CDR3 is 14 residues long. Germline-derived CDR1 and CDR2 are SGDLS and YYNGEE. Trimming pared 2 bases from V and 0 bases from J, leaving 9 bases between. Generated by immunoSEQ multiplex PCR, the TCRdb table keeps only in-frame clones and is missing some. The sample has around 260,000 clones, around 86% seen once. This TCR came from a woman aged 60-75 years with COVID-19, enrolled during active disease. J is TRBJ2-7 and V is TRBV9, with D maybe TRBD1 (6 bases). Sequenced sample: peripheral blood. The CDR3 spells CASSVTGSSYEQYF. CDR3 coding DNA: TGTGCCAGCAGCGTTACAGGGAGCTCCTACGAGCAGTACTTC.